This note documents a single T cell receptor beta chain sequence. Its antigen is undetermined. The data stem from a study of OX40 agonist ivuxolimab in advanced cancers. This table comes from immunoSEQ multiplex PCR, and its TCRdb copy is limited to in-frame clones, with some not included. Found here are approximately 29,000 clones, less than 90% of them singletons; the top ten hold roughly a sixth. Germline V gene data show CDR1 as SGDLS and CDR2 as YYNGEE. This CDR3 contains 13 residues. With 0 bases removed from V and 2 bases from J, the gap between germline ends came to 4 bases. Study-wide points: CD8+ T cells (on average) carried more expanded clones than CD4+ T cells.

The input for sequencing was CD4+ or CD8+ T cells sorted from blood, taken in a trial of the OX40 agonist ivuxolimab. The V and J genes are TRBV9 and TRBJ2-3; D is undetermined. This clonotype was obtained from an adult with an advanced solid tumor such as melanoma, head and neck, liver or kidney cancer. In nucleotides, the CDR3 is TGTGCCAGCAGCGTAGGGTCCACAGATACGCAGTATTTT. Translating gives CASSVGSTDTQYF. Filled out from reference TRBV9 and TRBJ2-3, the complete variable domain reads DSGVTQTPKHLITATGQRVTLRCSPRSGDLSVYWYQQSLDQGLQFLIQYYNGEERAKGNILERFSAQQFPDLHSELNLSSLELGDSALYFCASSVGSTDTQYFGPGTRLTVL.